This entry describes one T cell receptor beta chain. Antigen: not known. This sample stems from a study of shared clonotypes between healthy human individuals. Study findings and constraints: Naive subsets generally exceeded memory subsets in estimated richness.

The CDR3 loop spans 16 amino acids. V was trimmed by 3 bases and J by 5 bases, leaving 18 bases between them. Researchers partitioned CD4+ cells into CD45RA+ naive and CD45RA-negative memory subsets. Authors' analysis steps: As immunoSEQ supplied junction-only sequences (without quality scores), filtering differed. TCRdb keeps only in-frame clones here, not all; method: immunoSEQ multiplex PCR. D and trimming were read from the DNA, whereas the V and J calls and clone size are those reported in that table. The table records some 2,400,000 clones, roughly 95% of them present only once. The sample comprised naive CD4+ T cells sorted from blood. Subset in this sample: CD45RA+ positively selected. This sequence was found in a young man in good health. This chain links TRBV5-3 with TRBJ2-1; TRBD2 might be the D (6 bases). Being an ORF, TRBV5-3 has a function that is uncertain. The CDR3 DNA reads as TGTGCCAGAAGCTCCTTCGGGCTAGCGCACGACAATGAGCAGTTCTTC. Translated: CARSSFGLAHDNEQFF.